This TCR beta chain was obtained from a study of T cell responses to AZD1222 COVID-19 vaccine. This table comes from immunoSEQ multiplex PCR, and its TCRdb copy is limited to in-frame clones, with some not included. The table lists about 130,000 clones, around 91% of them singletons. Germline lookup yields CDR1 KGHSY and CDR2 FQNENV. The V gene end was trimmed by 4 bases and the J gene end by 1 base; junction bases not matched to a gene: 6. The CDR3 runs to 15 residues. Sequenced here: peripheral blood, sampled on day 0 of MenACWY control vaccination. This receptor was identified in an adult in good health. The chain joins TRBV16 to TRBJ1-1; 7 bases align to TRBD1. CDR3 in amino acids: CASSPRGGGNTEAFF. The DNA for the CDR3 is TGTGCCAGCAGCCCTCGAGGGGGCGGGAACACTGAAGCTTTCTTT. The variable domain in full, with the rest retrieved from reference TRBV16 and TRBJ1-1, is GEEVAQTPKHLVRGEGQKAKLYCAPIKGHSYVFWYQQVLKNEFKFLISFQNENVFDETGMPKERFSAKCLPNSPCSLEIQATKLEDSAVYFCASSPRGGGNTEAFFGQGTRLTVV.